Presented here are 17 T cell receptor beta chains from one specimen sequenced in a study of blood T cell repertoires in COVID-19. Repertoires were generated with immunoSEQ multiplex PCR, while TCRdb's copy carries only in-frame clones and drops some. This repertoire shows about 170,000 clones, approximately 84% found once; its top ten account for around 12%. Sequencing input: PBMCs or T cells enriched from blood (not recorded which). The origin of the receptors is a man aged 45-60 years who had recovered from COVID-19.

CDR3 sequence reads: CASGLGTGESRVPGELFF. CDR3 nucleotides: TGTGCTAGTGGTCTAGGGACAGGGGAATCGAGGGTCCCCGGGGAGCTGTTTTTT. V and J are TRBV12-5 and TRBJ2-2; 10 bases line up with TRBD1. The CDR3 is 18 amino acids. The J segment lost 6 bases and the V segment lost 5 bases, leaving 15 bases of the junction unmatched. Germline assignment: CDR1 LGHNT and CDR2 FRNRAP. Drawing the rest from reference TRBV12-5 and TRBJ2-2, the complete variable domain is DARVTQTPRHKVTEMGQEVTMRCQPILGHNTVFWYRQTMMQGLELLAYFRNRAPLDDSGMPKDRFSAEMPDATLATLKIQPSEPRDSAVYFCASGLGTGESRVPGELFFGEGSRLTVL.

The V and J genes are TRBV18 and TRBJ1-2; 8 positions agree with TRBD1. Losses at the gene ends were 6 bases for V and 0 bases for J; bases not matched to a gene: 6. Germline lookup yields CDR1 KGHSH and CDR2 LQKENI. The CDR3 spans 15 residues. The CDR3 DNA is TGTGCCAGCTCGGGACAGGAAAATGCTAACTATGGCTACACCTTC. It codes for CASSGQENANYGYTF.

This clone appeared a single time. The CDR3 reads CASSLDTGGSGYYGYTF. The DNA for the CDR3 is TGTGCCAGCAGCTTAGATACAGGGGGCTCTGGGTACTATGGCTACACCTTC. The genes are TRBV11-2 and TRBJ1-2; 9 positions agree with TRBD1. Trimming removed 0 bases from V and 3 bases from J; junction bases left unmatched: 8. CDR3 length: 17 amino acids. Germline assignment: CDR1 SGHAT and CDR2 FQNNGV.

This clone was picked up one time. V gene TRBV3-1 (or the pseudogene TRBV3-2) combines with J gene TRBJ1-2; D unclear. This CDR3 has 14 amino acids. From germline, CDR1 is LGHDT and CDR2 YNNKEL (reference sequence). The ends were cut back, 0 bases at V and 8 bases at J, with 13 bases in the middle. The CDR3 DNA is TGTGCCAGCAGCCAAGATGAGACTGCACGGGGCTACACCTTC. This gives the protein CASSQDETARGYTF.

V gene TRBV6-5 combines with J gene TRBJ1-5; D unresolved. Trimming pared 6 bases from V and 0 bases from J, leaving 6 bases between. The CDR3 is 13 residues long. Germline V CDR1 and CDR2: MNHEY, SVGAGI. The CDR3 coding sequence is TGTGCCAGCAGAGAGTATAGCAATCAGCCCCAGCATTTT. The encoded protein is CASREYSNQPQHF.

The gene calls are TRBV6-6 and TRBJ1-6; TRBD1 matches at 8 bases. The CDR3 is 14 amino acids. Germline trimming cut 4 bases from V and 7 bases from J; bases unmatched to any gene: 3. CDR1 and CDR2 (germline): MNHNY, SVGAGI (reference sequence). The CDR3 DNA follows: TGTGCCAGCAGTTTGGACAGGGCGAATTCACCCCTCCACTTT. This gives the protein CASSLDRANSPLHF.

This rearrangement joins TRBV7-6 to TRBJ2-1; D is possibly TRBD2 (6 bases). Trimming stripped 2 bases from V and 7 bases from J, with 12 bases between. Germline V gene lookup returns CDR1 SGHVS and CDR2 FNYEAQ. This CDR3 spans 14 amino acids. The CDR3 DNA sequence: TGTGCCAGCAGCTTAAATTGGCGGGGTAATGAGCAGTTCTTC. Residues: CASSLNWRGNEQFF.

The chain combines TRBV6-6 with TRBJ1-2; a possible D gene is TRBD1 (5 bases). Per the germline V gene, CDR1 is MNHNY and CDR2 is SVGAGI (reference sequence). The ends were cut back, 0 bases at V and 4 bases at J, with 12 bases in the middle. The CDR3 is 15 residues long. The CDR3: CASSYSSSRGYGYTF. CDR3 nucleotides: TGTGCCAGCAGTTACTCGAGCAGTAGGGGCTATGGCTACACCTTC.

DNA for the CDR3: TGTGCCAGCAGCCAATCTATCCGAGCCGAGCAGTACTTC. Translating gives CASSQSIRAEQYF. V usage is TRBV6-5 and J usage is TRBJ2-7, with unresolved D. V gave up 6 bases and J gave up 6 bases, with 15 bases separating them. The CDR3 runs to 13 residues. In germline, CDR1 is MNHEY, CDR2 SVGAGI.

This CDR3 reads CASLRTGSHEQYF. CDR3 in DNA: TGTGCCAGCTTAAGGACAGGGAGCCACGAGCAGTACTTC. V and J are TRBV5-6 and TRBJ2-7; TRBD1 aligns across 8 bases. The CDR3 contains 13 residues. The V gene's germline CDR1 is SGHDT and CDR2 YYEEEE. V lost 7 bases and J lost 5; bases outside the gene matches: 8.

The chain has TRBV10-3 and TRBJ2-2, with 7 bases that match TRBD2. The germline CDR1 and CDR2 sequences are ENHRY and SYGVKD. The CDR3 covers 14 residues. Trimming removed 4 bases from V and 4 bases from J; junction bases left unmatched: 3. CDR3 bases: TGTGCCATCAGTGGACTAGCCGGCACCGGGGAGCTGTTTTTT. Translating gives CAISGLAGTGELFF.

The chain recombines TRBV7-9 with TRBJ2-3; D ambiguous. CDR1 is SEHNR, CDR2 FQNEAQ, per germline (reference sequence). Trimming stripped 3 bases from V and 0 bases from J, with 10 bases between. The CDR3 loop spans 15 amino acids. This CDR3 is CASSFARWSTDTQYF. The DNA of the CDR3 is TGTGCCAGCAGCTTCGCCCGGTGGAGCACAGATACGCAGTATTTT.

This chain joins TRBV9 and TRBJ1-3, with D perhaps TRBD1 (5 bases). The germline V and J ends were trimmed by 3 bases and 0 bases, with 16 bases remaining between them. CDR3 length: 17 residues. Germline V CDR1 and CDR2: SGDLS, YYNGEE. The CDR3 nucleotides are TGTGCCAGCAGCGCCTCCGCGGGACGGCTCTCTGGAAACACCATATATTTT. The encoded protein is CASSASAGRLSGNTIYF. The entire variable domain, with the rest obtained from reference TRBV9 and TRBJ1-3, is as follows: DSGVTQTPKHLITATGQRVTLRCSPRSGDLSVYWYQQSLDQGLQFLIQYYNGEERAKGNILERFSAQQFPDLHSELNLSSLELGDSALYFCASSASAGRLSGNTIYFGEGSWLTVV.

V and J are TRBV12-3 or TRBV12-4 and TRBJ2-2; D gene ambiguous. CDR3 length: 12 amino acids. V dropped 7 bases and J dropped 4 bases, with 7 bases sitting between them. CDR3 loop: CASTESTGELFF. CDR3 nucleotide sequence: TGTGCCAGCACAGAAAGCACCGGGGAGCTGTTTTTT.

This chain connects TRBV29-1 to TRBJ2-7; weak D call: TRBD2 (5 bases). Germline V gene lookup returns CDR1 SQVTM and CDR2 ANQGSEA. The CDR3 is 13 residues long. Trimming left V 7 bases short and J 7 bases short, with 20 bases between. The CDR3 here is CSAKEDTSGEQYF. CDR3 nucleotide sequence: TGCAGCGCAAAAGAAGATACTAGTGGGGAGCAGTACTTC.

The chain employs TRBV5-1 and TRBJ2-3; D not certain. The length of the CDR3 is 13 residues. V lost 4 bases, J lost 2 bases, and 8 bases lay in between. CDR1 and CDR2 from the germline V gene are SGHRS and YFSETQ. CDR3 DNA sequence: TGCGCCAGCAGCCCGAGTACCACAGATACGCAGTATTTT. Translated: CASSPSTTDTQYF.

This clone appeared a few times. This rearrangement joins TRBV4-1 to TRBJ1-5; TRBD1 might be the D (6 bases). This CDR3 contains 16 residues. Germline values: CDR1 MGHRA, CDR2 YSYEKL. The ends were cut back, 0 bases at V and 4 bases at J, with 13 bases in the middle. The DNA for the CDR3 is TGCGCCAGCAGCCAAGATCCAGGGACACCAAATCAGCCCCAGCATTTT. Protein: CASSQDPGTPNQPQHF.